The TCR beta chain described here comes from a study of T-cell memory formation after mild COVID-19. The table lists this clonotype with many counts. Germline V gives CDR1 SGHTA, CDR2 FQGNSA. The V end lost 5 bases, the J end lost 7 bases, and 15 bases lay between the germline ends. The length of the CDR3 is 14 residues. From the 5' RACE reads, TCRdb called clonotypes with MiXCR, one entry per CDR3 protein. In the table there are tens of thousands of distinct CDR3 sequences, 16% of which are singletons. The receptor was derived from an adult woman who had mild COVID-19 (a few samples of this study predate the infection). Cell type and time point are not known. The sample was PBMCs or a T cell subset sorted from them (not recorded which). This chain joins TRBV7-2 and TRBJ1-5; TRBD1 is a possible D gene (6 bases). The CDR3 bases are TGTGCCAGCAGCCCTGGGGGCTGGGGGCAGCCCCAGCATTTT. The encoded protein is CASSPGGWGQPQHF. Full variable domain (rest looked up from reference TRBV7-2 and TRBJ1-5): GAGVSQSPSNKVTEKGKDVELRCDPISGHTALYWYRQSLGQGLEFLIYFQGNSAPDKSGLPSDRFSAERTGGSVSTLTIQRTQQEDSAVYLCASSPGGWGQPQHFGDGTRLSIL.